The clone carrying this T cell receptor (delta chain) was detected only a few times. TCRdb fed the RT-PCR reads into CATT to redo clone calling. The sample holds roughly 1,600 delta-chain clones; more than 20% are singletons and the top ten take about half. Germline CDR1 and CDR2: GEAIGNYY and EKD. Trimming cost V 2 bases and J 3 bases, with 15 bases left between them. The CDR3 covers 15 residues. The sample is drawn from a study of gamma-delta T cells after stem cell transplantation. The receptor was derived from a human donor. It is not recorded whose cells these are; they may come from a transplant donor. The chain employs TRDV2 and TRDJ1, with D uncertain. Sequenced sample: gamma-delta T cells. DNA for the CDR3: TGTGCCTGTGACATACTTACAAGCGTGGCCGATAAACTCATCTTT. It yields the protein CACDILTSVADKLIF.